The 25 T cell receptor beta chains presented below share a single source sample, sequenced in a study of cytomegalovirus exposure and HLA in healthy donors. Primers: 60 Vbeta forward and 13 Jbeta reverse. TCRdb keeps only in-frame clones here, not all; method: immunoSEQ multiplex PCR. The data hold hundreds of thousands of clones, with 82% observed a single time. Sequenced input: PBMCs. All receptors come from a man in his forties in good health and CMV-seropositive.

DNA for the CDR3: TGTGCCAGTAGTCCTTGGGGACAGGGTGGGGGTCAGCCCCAGCATTTT. Protein: CASSPWGQGGGQPQHF. This rearrangement joins TRBV19 to TRBJ1-5; 9 bases agree with TRBD1. The CDR3 totals 16 residues. From germline, CDR1 is LNHDA and CDR2 SQIVND (reference sequence). V shed 5 bases, J shed 6 bases, and the junction held 11 bases outside the gene matches.

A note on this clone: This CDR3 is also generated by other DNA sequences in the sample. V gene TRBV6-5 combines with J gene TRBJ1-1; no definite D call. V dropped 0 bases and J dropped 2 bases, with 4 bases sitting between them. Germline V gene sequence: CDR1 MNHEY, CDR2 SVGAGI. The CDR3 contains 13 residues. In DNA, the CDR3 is TGTGCCAGCAGTTACTCGGCAAACACTGAAGCTTTCTTT. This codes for CASSYSANTEAFF.

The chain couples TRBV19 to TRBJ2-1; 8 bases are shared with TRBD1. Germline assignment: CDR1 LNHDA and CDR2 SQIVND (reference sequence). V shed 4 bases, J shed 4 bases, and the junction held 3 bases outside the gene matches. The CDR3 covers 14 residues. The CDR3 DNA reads TGTGCCAGTAGTAACAGGGGGGTATACAATGAGCAGTTCTTC. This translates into CASSNRGVYNEQFF.

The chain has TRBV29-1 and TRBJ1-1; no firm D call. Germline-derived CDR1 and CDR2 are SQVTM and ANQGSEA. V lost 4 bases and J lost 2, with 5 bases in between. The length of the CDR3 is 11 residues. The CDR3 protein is CSVGLNTEAFF. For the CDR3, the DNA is TGCAGCGTTGGACTCAACACTGAAGCTTTCTTT.

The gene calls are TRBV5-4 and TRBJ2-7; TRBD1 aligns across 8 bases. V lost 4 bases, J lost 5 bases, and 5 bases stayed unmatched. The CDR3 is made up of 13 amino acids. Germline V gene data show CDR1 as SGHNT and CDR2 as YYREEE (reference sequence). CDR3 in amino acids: CASSLTGVDEQYV. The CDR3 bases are TGTGCCAGCAGCCTGACAGGGGTGGACGAGCAGTACGTC.

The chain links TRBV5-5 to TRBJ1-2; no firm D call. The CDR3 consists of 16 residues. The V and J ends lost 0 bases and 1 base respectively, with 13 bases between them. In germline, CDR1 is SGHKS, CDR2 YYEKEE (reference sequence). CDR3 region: CASSLGAADFNYGYTF. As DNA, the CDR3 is TGTGCCAGCAGCTTGGGAGCGGCGGATTTTAACTATGGCTACACCTTC.

The CDR3 region is CASSTGGSTDTQYF. CDR3 bases: TGTGCCAGCAGCACCGGGGGGAGCACAGATACGCAGTATTTT. The chain joins TRBV6-4 to TRBJ2-3; 7 positions agree with TRBD2. V lost 6 bases to trimming and J lost 0 bases; unmatched junction nucleotides: 3. CDR1 and CDR2 (germline): MRHNA, SNTAGT. The CDR3 sequence is 14 residues long.

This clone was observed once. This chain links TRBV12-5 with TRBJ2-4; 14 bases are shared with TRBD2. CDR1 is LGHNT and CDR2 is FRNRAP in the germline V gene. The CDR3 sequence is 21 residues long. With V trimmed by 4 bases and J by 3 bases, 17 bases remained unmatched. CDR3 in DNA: TGTGCTAGTGGTTCGGAGAAAGGGACTAGCGGGAGTAGGGGTGGCAAAAACATTCAGTACTTC. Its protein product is CASGSEKGTSGSRGGKNIQYF.

The CDR3 nucleotides read TGCGCCAGCAGCCTCATTAAACCGGGACAGGGGGTCACTGAAGCTTTCTTT. Encoded protein: CASSLIKPGQGVTEAFF. This chain uses TRBV5-1 with TRBJ1-1, with 11 bases fitting TRBD1. The CDR3 has 17 amino acids. Germline V gives CDR1 SGHRS, CDR2 YFSETQ. V gave up 4 bases and J gave up 4 bases; unmatched junction bases: 12.

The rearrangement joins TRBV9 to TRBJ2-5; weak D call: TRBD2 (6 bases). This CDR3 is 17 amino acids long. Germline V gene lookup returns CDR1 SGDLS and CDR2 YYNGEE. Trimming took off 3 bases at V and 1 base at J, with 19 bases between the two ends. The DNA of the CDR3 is TGTGCCAGCAGCGAGGGGACTCCGAACCATCCCCAAGAGACCCAGTACTTC. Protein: CASSEGTPNHPQETQYF.

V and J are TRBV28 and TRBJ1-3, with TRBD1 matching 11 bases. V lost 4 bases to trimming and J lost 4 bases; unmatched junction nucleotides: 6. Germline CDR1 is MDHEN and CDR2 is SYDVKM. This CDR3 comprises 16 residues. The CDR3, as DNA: TGTGCCAGCAGTTACGGACAGGGGGCGCAGGGAAACACCATATATTTT. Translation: CASSYGQGAQGNTIYF.

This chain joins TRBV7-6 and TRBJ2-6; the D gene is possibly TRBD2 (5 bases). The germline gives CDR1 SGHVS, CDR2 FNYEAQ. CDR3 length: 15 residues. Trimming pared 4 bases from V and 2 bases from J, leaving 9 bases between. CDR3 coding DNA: TGTGCCAGCAGCTCGCAGACTACTGGGGCCAACGTCCTGACTTTC. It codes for CASSSQTTGANVLTF.

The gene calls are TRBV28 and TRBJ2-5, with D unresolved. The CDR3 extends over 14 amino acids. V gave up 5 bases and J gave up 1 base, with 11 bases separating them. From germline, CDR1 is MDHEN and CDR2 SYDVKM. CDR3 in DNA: TGTGCCAGCAGTCCCCTCGCGGCCCAAGAGACCCAGTACTTC. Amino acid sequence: CASSPLAAQETQYF.

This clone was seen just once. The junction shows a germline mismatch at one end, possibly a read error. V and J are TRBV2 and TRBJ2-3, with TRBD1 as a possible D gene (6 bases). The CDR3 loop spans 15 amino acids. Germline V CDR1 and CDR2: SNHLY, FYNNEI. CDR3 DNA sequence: TGTGCCAGCAATGAACGGCAGGGGCTGGCAGATACGCAGTATTTT. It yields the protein CASNERQGLADTQYF.

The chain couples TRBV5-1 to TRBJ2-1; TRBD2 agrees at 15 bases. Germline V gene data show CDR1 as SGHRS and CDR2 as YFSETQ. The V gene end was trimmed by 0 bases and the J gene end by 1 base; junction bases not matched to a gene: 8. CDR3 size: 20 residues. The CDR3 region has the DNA TGCGCCAGCAGCTTGGAAGCGGGACTAGCGGGAGGTCGGTCCTACAATGAGCAGTTCTTC. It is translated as CASSLEAGLAGGRSYNEQFF.

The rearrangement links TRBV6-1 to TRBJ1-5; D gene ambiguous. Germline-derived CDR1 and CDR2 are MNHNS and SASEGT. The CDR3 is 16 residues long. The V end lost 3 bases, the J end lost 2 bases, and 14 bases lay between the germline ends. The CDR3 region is CASSDQEGSRNQPQHF. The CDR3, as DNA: TGTGCCAGCAGTGACCAGGAGGGATCTCGCAATCAGCCCCAGCATTTT.

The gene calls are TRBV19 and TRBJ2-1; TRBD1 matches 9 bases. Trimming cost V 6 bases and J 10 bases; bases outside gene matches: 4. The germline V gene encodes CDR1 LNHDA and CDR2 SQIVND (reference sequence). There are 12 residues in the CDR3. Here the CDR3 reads CASSMGTGEQFF. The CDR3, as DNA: TGTGCCAGTAGCATGGGGACAGGGGAGCAGTTCTTC.

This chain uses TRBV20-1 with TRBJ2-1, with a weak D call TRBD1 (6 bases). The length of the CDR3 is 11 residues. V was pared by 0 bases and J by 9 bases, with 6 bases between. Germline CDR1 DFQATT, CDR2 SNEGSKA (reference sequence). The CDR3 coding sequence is TGCAGTGCTAGAGAAGGGGGTGAGCAGTTCTTC. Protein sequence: CSAREGGEQFF.

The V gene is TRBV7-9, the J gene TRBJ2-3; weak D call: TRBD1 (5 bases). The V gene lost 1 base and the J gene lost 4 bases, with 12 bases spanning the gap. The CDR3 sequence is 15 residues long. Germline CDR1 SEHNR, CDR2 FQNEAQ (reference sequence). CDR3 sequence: CASSLGTLEADTQYF. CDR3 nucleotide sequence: TGTGCCAGCAGCTTAGGGACACTCGAGGCAGATACGCAGTATTTT. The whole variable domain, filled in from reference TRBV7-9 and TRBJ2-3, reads DTGVSQNPRHKITKRGQNVTFRCDPISEHNRLYWYRQTLGQGPEFLTYFQNEAQLEKSRLLSDRFSAERPKGSFSTLEIQRTEQGDSAMYLCASSLGTLEADTQYFGPGTRLTVL.

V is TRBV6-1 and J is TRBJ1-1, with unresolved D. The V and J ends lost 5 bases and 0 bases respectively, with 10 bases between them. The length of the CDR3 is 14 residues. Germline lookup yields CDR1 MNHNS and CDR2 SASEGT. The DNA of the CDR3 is TGTGCCAGCAGTCAAAGACTGATGAACACTGAAGCTTTCTTT. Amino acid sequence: CASSQRLMNTEAFF.

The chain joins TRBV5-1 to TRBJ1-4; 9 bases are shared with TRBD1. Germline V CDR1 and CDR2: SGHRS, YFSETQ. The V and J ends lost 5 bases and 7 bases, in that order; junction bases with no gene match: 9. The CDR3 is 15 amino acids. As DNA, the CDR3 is TGCGCCAGCAGGCTACAGGGGGCTATAGGTGAAAAACTGTTTTTT. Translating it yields CASRLQGAIGEKLFF.

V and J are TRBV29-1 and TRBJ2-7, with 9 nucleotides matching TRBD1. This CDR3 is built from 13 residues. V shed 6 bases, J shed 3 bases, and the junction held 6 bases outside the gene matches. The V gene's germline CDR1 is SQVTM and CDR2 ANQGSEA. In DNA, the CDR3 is TGCAGCGTACGGGACAGGGACGACTACGAGCAGTACTTC. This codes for CSVRDRDDYEQYF.

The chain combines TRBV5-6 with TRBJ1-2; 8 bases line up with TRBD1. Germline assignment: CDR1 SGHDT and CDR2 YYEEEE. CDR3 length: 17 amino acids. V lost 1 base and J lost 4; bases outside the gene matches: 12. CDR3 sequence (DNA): TGTGCCAGCAGCTTGCCATTCACGACAGGGGCAAGCTATGGCTACACCTTC. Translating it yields CASSLPFTTGASYGYTF.

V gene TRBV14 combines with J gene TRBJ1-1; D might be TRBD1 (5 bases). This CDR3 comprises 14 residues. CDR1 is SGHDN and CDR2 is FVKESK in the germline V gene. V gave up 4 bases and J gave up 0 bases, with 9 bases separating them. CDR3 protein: CASSRQRMNTEAFF. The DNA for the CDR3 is TGTGCCAGCAGCCGACAGAGAATGAACACTGAAGCTTTCTTT.

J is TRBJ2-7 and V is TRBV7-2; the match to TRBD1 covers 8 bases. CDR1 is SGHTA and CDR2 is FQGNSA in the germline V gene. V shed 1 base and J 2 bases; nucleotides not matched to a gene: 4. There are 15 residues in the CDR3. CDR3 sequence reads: CASSLGQGRTYEQYF. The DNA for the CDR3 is TGTGCCAGCAGCTTAGGACAGGGGAGGACCTACGAGCAGTACTTC.